The 5 T cell receptor beta chains given below trace back to one sample, sequenced in a study of cytomegalovirus exposure and HLA in healthy donors. Researchers ran the PCR with 60 Vbeta and 13 Jbeta primers. This table comes from immunoSEQ multiplex PCR, and its TCRdb copy is limited to in-frame clones, with some not included. Of approximately 150,000 clones listed, around 78% are singletons. The sequenced material came from PBMCs. Receptors originate from a woman between 18 and 29 years old in good health and CMV-seropositive.

V is TRBV6-5 and J is TRBJ1-4; 7 bases line up with TRBD1. The ends lost 6 bases at V and 4 bases at J; junction bases unmatched: 5. Germline values: CDR1 MNHEY, CDR2 SVGAGI. This CDR3 has 14 amino acids. This CDR3 reads CASSRAGGNEKLFF. The CDR3, as DNA: TGTGCCAGCAGCCGCGCAGGGGGTAATGAAAAACTGTTTTTT.

V gene TRBV29-1 combines with J gene TRBJ2-5; a possible D gene is TRBD1 (5 bases). CDR1 SQVTM and CDR2 ANQGSEA come from the germline V gene. With 5 bases removed from V and 5 bases from J, the gap between germline ends came to 18 bases. This CDR3 contains 14 residues. The DNA of the CDR3 is TGCAGCGTTAACTATGGGCGAAAGGGGGAGACCCAGTACTTC. Amino acid sequence: CSVNYGRKGETQYF.

This clone occurred a few times. The V gene is TRBV19, the J gene TRBJ2-5, with a weak D call TRBD2 (6 bases). Trimming removed 5 bases from V and 3 bases from J, with 16 bases in between. The CDR3 runs 15 residues. CDR1 is LNHDA and CDR2 is SQIVND in the germline V gene (reference sequence). DNA for the CDR3: TGTGCCAGTAGTGCGATTCCGGGCGGGAAAGAGACCCAGTACTTC. Amino acids: CASSAIPGGKETQYF.

The CDR3 region has the DNA TGCGCCAGCAGCCACCCCGGGGCAGGACTACAACGCACAGATACGCAGTATTTT. This gives the protein CASSHPGAGLQRTDTQYF. This chain uses TRBV4-3 with TRBJ2-3; possibly TRBD2 for D (6 bases). Germline loops: CDR1 LGHNA, CDR2 YSLEER. The CDR3 covers 18 residues. The V gene lost 3 bases and the J gene lost 1 base, with 20 bases spanning the gap.

V usage is TRBV25-1 and J usage is TRBJ2-7; D is possibly TRBD2 (5 bases). CDR1 and CDR2 (germline): MGHDK, SYGVNS. V lost 3 bases and J lost 0, with 9 bases in between. The CDR3 totals 14 residues. DNA for the CDR3: TGTGCCAGCAGTGAGGACTCAAGCTCCTACGAGCAGTACTTC. As protein: CASSEDSSSYEQYF.